The rows below give T cell receptor beta chains drawn from one sample of a study of breast tumors, draining lymph nodes, adjacent tissues. TCRdb ran MiXCR on the multiplex PCR reads and lists one entry per CDR3 protein. The sample has about 180,000 distinct CDR3 sequences, about 34% seen once. Sequencing was done on a sample of axillary lymph node tissue. The receptor source for this set is a female donor with breast cancer. Some clones in this sample may be carry-over from other donors' samples. Each CDR3 is given without its conserved first and last residue. Size values are once, few and many counts, or a class for expanded clones, and some rows have none.

CDR3: ASSIRTSEYEQY
size: few
J: TRBJ2-7
V: TRBV19

CDR3: AIEGTYEQY
size: many
J: TRBJ2-7
V: TRBV27

CDR3: ASTSTGMNTEAF
size: few
J: TRBJ1-1
V: TRBV5-5

CDR3: SVSTGADTQY
size: .
J: TRBJ2-3
V: TRBV20-1

CDR3: SANRVTGSPEAF
size: few
J: TRBJ1-1
V: TRBV20-1

CDR3: ASSLDGATGELF
size: .
J: TRBJ2-2
V: TRBV11-3

CDR3: AWSVPGGDTLLPDTQY
size: .
J: TRBJ2-3
V: TRBV30

CDR3: ASSPLTGVGANVLT
size: many
J: TRBJ2-6
V: TRBV4-3

CDR3: ASSYSGTPTYEQY
size: many
J: TRBJ2-7
V: TRBV6-5

CDR3: SASLSGMSYEQH
size: .
J: TRBJ2-7
V: TRBV20-1